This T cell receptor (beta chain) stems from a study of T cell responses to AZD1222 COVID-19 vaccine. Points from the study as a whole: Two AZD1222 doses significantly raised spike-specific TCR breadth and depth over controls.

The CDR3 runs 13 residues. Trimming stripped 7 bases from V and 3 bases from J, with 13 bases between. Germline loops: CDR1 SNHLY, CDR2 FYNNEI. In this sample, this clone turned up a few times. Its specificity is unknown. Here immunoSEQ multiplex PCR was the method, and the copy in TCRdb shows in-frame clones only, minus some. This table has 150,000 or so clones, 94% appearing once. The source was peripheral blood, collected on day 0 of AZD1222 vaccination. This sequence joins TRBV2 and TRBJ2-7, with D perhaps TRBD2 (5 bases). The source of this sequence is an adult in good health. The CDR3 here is CASMVRLNYEQYF. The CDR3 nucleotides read TGTGCCAGCATGGTCCGACTAAACTACGAGCAGTACTTC.